What follows describes a single T cell receptor (beta chain). This clonotype was detected ten times or more. Its target antigen remains unknown. No per-base quality is available; no much larger clone lies one base away. CDR1 SQVTM and CDR2 ANQGSEA were looked up in the germline V gene. The CDR3 measures 13 amino acids from cysteine to phenylalanine. Only the CDR3 part of the read is kept: 39 bases, read in frame from the first base. V and J lose 3 bases and 4 bases, and a span of 11 bases separates them. This record belongs to a study of early T cells in non-severe SARS-CoV-2 infection (TCRdb year 2021). In the study overall: Because TCR sequencing relied on bulk RNA taken from unsorted whole blood, pairing of alpha and beta chains was not possible.

Library prep was done by 5' RACE. Sequenced using a NextSeq 500. The TCR library protocol attached unique molecular identifiers to individual cDNA molecules to correct for sequencing error and PCR bias. Both TCR alpha and beta chains were sequenced, and tight co-correlation was observed between alpha and beta sequence abundances in each sample. Per the source publication's procedure: Decombinator V4 was used to annotate TCR sequences for V gene, J gene and CDR3. TCRs were defined as expanded if a significant change between any two time points was detected under a Poisson model with p below 0.0001. TCR abundances were normalised to the total number of TCRs sequenced per sample and were expressed as counts per million. MAIT TCRs were defined by TRAV1-2 paired with TRAJ12, TRAJ20 or TRAJ33, and iNKT TCRs by TRAV10 paired with TRAJ18. VDJdb, accessed 1 November 2021, was searched for CMV, EBV and SARS-CoV-2 annotated TCRs, excluding TCRs annotated for multiple antigens. The public reads were reprocessed in TCRdb via fastp at Q25 and MiXCR, keeping in-frame beta chains. Every CDR3 protein is listed once, alongside the most common genes and DNA of its rows. None of the V and J calls come from the authors' own analysis; TCRdb made them. The sample table records tens of thousands of distinct CDR3 sequences; about 9.4% of these occur just once. Jointly, the top ten make up 5.9% of the sample.

This was a case-control study nested in a cohort of healthcare workers in London, UK, who had nasopharyngeal swab PCR tests and blood samples taken every week. Healthcare workers were recruited between 23 and 31 March 2020, during the week of the UK lockdown, and were followed weekly for up to roughly 15 weeks. Broad study findings and their caveats: VDJdb matching was skewed toward anti-spike CD8 responses, so virus-specific expansions were likely underestimated and private and CD4 specificities were missed.

Sequenced sample: whole blood. This TCR derives from an adult who was a healthcare worker with PCR-confirmed SARS-CoV-2 infection or an uninfected control (not recorded which). The chain couples TRBV29-1 to TRBJ2-3; no confident D gene assignment can be made. The DNA sequence is as follows: TGCAGCGTTGAGAGGAGTGGCGCAGATACGCAGTATTTT. The resulting protein is CSVERSGADTQYF.